Presented here are 13 T cell receptor beta chains from one specimen sequenced in a study of CXCR3-negative and CXCR3-positive naive CD8 T cells. Study results and limitations: CXCR3-expressing naive cells carried TRB CDR3s more hydrophobic than those of CXCR3-negative naive cells.

The TRB cDNA libraries were prepared by 5' RACE with UMI labels. From the 5' RACE reads, TCRdb lists one entry per CDR3 protein and no DNA. Here the sample table reports some 150,000 distinct CDR3 sequences. No antigen has been assigned to these receptors. Material for sequencing was naive CXCR3+ CD8+ T cells from blood. The subset here: CD45RO-CCR7+CD27+CD95- naive CD8+ T cells expressing CXCR3 (TNR3+). These receptors came from a human donor in good health. Some clones in this sample may be carry-over from other donors' samples.

This chain uses TRBV7-7 with TRBJ2-1; TCRdb's D call of TRBD1 is untestable without DNA. Looked up from germline, CDR1 is SSHAT and CDR2 is FNYEAQ (reference sequence). The CDR3 is 13 residues long. CDR3 in amino acids: CASSRGPGPEQFF.

Here the CDR3 reads CSAPHPSGGAAGELFF. V gene TRBV20-1 combines with J gene TRBJ2-2; TCRdb indicates TRBD2, and absent DNA this call remains unverified. The CDR3 covers 16 residues. The germline V gene encodes CDR1 DFQATT and CDR2 SNEGSKA (reference sequence).

The chain joins TRBV6-5 to TRBJ2-1; TCRdb designates TRBD2, a call that cannot be tested without DNA. Germline values: CDR1 MNHEY, CDR2 SVGAGI. The CDR3 runs 15 residues. The CDR3 here is CASSGRAVGGYEQFF.

The chain employs TRBV7-8 and TRBJ1-5; the D gene TCRdb calls, TRBD1, cannot be checked with no DNA. This CDR3 is built from 14 residues. The germline V gene has CDR1 SGHVS and CDR2 FQNEAQ. CDR3 amino acids: CASRRDPGNQPQHF. The entire variable domain, with the rest obtained from reference TRBV7-8 and TRBJ1-5, is as follows: GAGVSQSPRYKVAKRGQDVALRCDPISGHVSLFWYQQALGQGPEFLTYFQNEAQLDKSGLPSDRFFAERPEGSVSTLKIQRTQQEDSAVYLCASRRDPGNQPQHFGDGTRLSIL.

The genes are TRBV7-8 and TRBJ2-1; TCRdb's assignment of TRBD1 cannot be checked, as there is no DNA. The CDR3 covers 12 residues. Per germline, CDR1 SGHVS and CDR2 FQNEAQ. CDR3 in amino acids: CARSPAGDEQFF.

The chain carries TRBV6-6 and TRBJ1-2. CDR3 length equals 11 residues. In germline, CDR1 is MNHNY, CDR2 SVGAGI (reference sequence). CDR3 residues: CASSYAYGYTF.

The gene calls are TRBV12-3 or TRBV12-4 and TRBJ1-4. The CDR3 is 12 residues long. Here the CDR3 reads CASSFEGEKLFF.

J is TRBJ2-3 and V is TRBV29-1; the TCRdb call, TRBD1, lacks DNA for checking. CDR1 is SQVTM, CDR2 ANQGSEA, per germline. CDR3 size: 13 residues. The CDR3 region is CSGGPGNTDTQYF.

The chain recombines TRBV3-1 with TRBJ1-4. This CDR3 contains 14 residues. Germline loops: CDR1 LGHDT, CDR2 YNNKEL (reference sequence). The CDR3 sequence: CASSPQFGGEKLFF. Based on the CDR3 plus reference TRBV3-1 and TRBJ1-4, the full variable domain is DTAVSQTPKYLVTQMGNDKSIKCEQNLGHDTMYWYKQDSKKFLKIMFSYNNKELIINETVPNRFSPKSPDKAHLNLHINSLELGDSAVYFCASSPQFGGEKLFFGSGTQLSVL.

The V call is TRBV14, the J call TRBJ2-1; TCRdb returns TRBD1, unconfirmable since there is no DNA. CDR1 SGHDN and CDR2 FVKESK come from the germline V gene. The CDR3 spans 14 residues. This CDR3 is CASSVRGPANEQFF. The whole variable domain, filled in from reference TRBV14 and TRBJ2-1, reads EAGVTQFPSHSVIEKGQTVTLRCDPISGHDNLYWYRRVMGKEIKFLLHFVKESKQDESGMPNNRFLAERTGGTYSTLKVQPAELEDSGVYFCASSVRGPANEQFFGPGTRLTVL.

The chain recombines TRBV4-1 with TRBJ2-3; checking the TCRdb D call of TRBD2 is not possible without DNA. Germline CDR1 MGHRA, CDR2 YSYEKL. This CDR3 comprises 18 residues. The CDR3: CASSKGTSGGRSTDTQYF.

V and J are TRBV3-1 and TRBJ1-1. The length of the CDR3 is 15 residues. In germline, CDR1 is LGHDT, CDR2 YNNKEL (reference sequence). The CDR3 here is CASSQPSDMNTEAFF.

The chain couples TRBV3-1 to TRBJ2-5; the TCRdb D gene call, TRBD1, has no DNA to confirm it. Looked up from germline, CDR1 is LGHDT and CDR2 is YNNKEL (reference sequence). CDR3 length: 15 residues. CDR3 in amino acids: CASSQEGQDLETQYF.